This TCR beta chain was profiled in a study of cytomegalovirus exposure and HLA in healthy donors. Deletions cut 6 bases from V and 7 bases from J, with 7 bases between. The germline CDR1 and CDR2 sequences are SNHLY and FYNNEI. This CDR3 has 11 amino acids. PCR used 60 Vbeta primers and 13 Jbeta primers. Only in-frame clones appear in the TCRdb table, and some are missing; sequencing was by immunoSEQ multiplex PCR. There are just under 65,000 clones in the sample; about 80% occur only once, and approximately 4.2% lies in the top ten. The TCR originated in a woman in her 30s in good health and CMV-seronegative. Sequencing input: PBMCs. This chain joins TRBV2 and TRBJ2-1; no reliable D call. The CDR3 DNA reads TGTGCCAGCAGGGAACATAATGAGCAGTTCTTC. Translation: CASREHNEQFF.